Below, 26 T cell receptor beta chains from the same sample are listed, as sequenced in a study of blood T cell repertoires in COVID-19. Assay: immunoSEQ multiplex PCR; the TCRdb copy retains only in-frame clones and omits some. The table includes about 68,000 clones, 65% to 90% detected once. Sequencing used peripheral blood. The receptors were sampled from a man aged 45-60 years with acute or convalescent COVID-19.

The CDR3 is CSVAAGAQGEKLFF. CDR3 nucleotides: TGCAGCGTAGCCGCAGGGGCTCAGGGTGAAAAACTGTTTTTT. The chain carries TRBV29-1 and TRBJ1-4; perhaps TRBD1 as D (6 bases). The germline gives CDR1 SQVTM, CDR2 ANQGSEA. The germline V and J ends were trimmed by 6 bases and 7 bases, with 18 bases remaining between them. The CDR3 length is 14 residues.

The CDR3 is CASSELQGNTIYF. Written as DNA, the CDR3 is TGTGCCAGCAGTGAATTACAGGGAAACACCATATATTTT. The chain couples TRBV6-1 to TRBJ1-3; D gene ambiguous. The CDR3 spans 13 residues. Germline V CDR1 and CDR2: MNHNS, SASEGT. Trimming shortened V by 2 bases and J by 4 bases, and 6 bases separated the two germline ends.

This sequence joins TRBV6-1 and TRBJ1-6, with TRBD1 as a possible D gene (5 bases). V was cut by 3 bases and J by 9 bases, with 15 bases left in between. Germline V gives CDR1 MNHNS, CDR2 SASEGT. This CDR3 spans 15 amino acids. As DNA, the CDR3 is TGTGCCAGCAGTGATAGGTTTGCAGGGTTTTCACCCCTCCACTTT. Translating it yields CASSDRFAGFSPLHF.

The chain employs TRBV7-9 and TRBJ1-6, with D possibly being TRBD1 (5 bases). CDR1 and CDR2 (germline): SEHNR, FQNEAQ (reference sequence). The V and J ends lost 7 bases and 5 bases respectively, with 12 bases between them. This CDR3 contains 14 residues. The DNA for the CDR3 is TGTGCCAGCACCGTGGGAGGGGATAATTCACCCCTCCACTTT. Amino acid sequence: CASTVGGDNSPLHF.

The V gene is TRBV2, the J gene TRBJ1-6, with 9 bases lining up with TRBD1. Unmatched junction bases numbered 8, after V lost 10 bases and J lost 7 bases. The CDR3 extends over 14 amino acids. Germline lookup yields CDR1 SNHLY and CDR2 FYNNEI. CDR3 DNA sequence: TGTGCCAAACAGGGGGCGTCGTACAATTCACCCCTCCACTTT. Translating gives CAKQGASYNSPLHF.

This clone was detected a few times. The chain is built from TRBV5-1 and TRBJ2-1; TRBD2 agrees at 10 bases. The CDR3 sequence is 16 residues long. Germline V gives CDR1 SGHRS, CDR2 YFSETQ. V was clipped by 5 bases and J by 6 bases; unmatched bases: 11. CDR3: CASSRSSLAGSNEQFF. The CDR3, as DNA: TGCGCCAGCAGTCGAAGTTCACTAGCGGGGTCCAATGAGCAGTTCTTC.

This chain connects TRBV4-1 to TRBJ1-1; no firm D call. V shed 0 bases and J shed 1 base, with 6 bases lying between them. In germline, CDR1 is MGHRA, CDR2 YSYEKL. The CDR3 covers 14 residues. The CDR3, as DNA: TGCGCCAGCAGCCAAGAACGGGGGAACACTGAAGCTTTCTTT. Translating gives CASSQERGNTEAFF.

This chain uses TRBV10-1 with TRBJ1-2; D uncertain. This CDR3 is built from 17 residues. Trimming stripped 7 bases from V and 0 bases from J, with 21 bases between. The germline V gene has CDR1 WNHNN and CDR2 SYGVQD (reference sequence). The CDR3 region has the DNA TGCGCCAGCAATAGAAAACGGGATACGGTTCCTAACTATGGCTACACCTTC. The encoded protein is CASNRKRDTVPNYGYTF.

This chain links TRBV4-2 with TRBJ2-3; tentative D call: TRBD2 (6 bases). Germline V gene sequence: CDR1 LGHNA, CDR2 YNFKEQ. The CDR3 loop spans 14 amino acids. V was shortened by 4 bases and J by 4 bases, with 12 bases between the two germline ends. The CDR3 DNA sequence: TGTGCCAGCAGCCCCGGGGAGGACGCAGATACGCAGTATTTT. Its translation: CASSPGEDADTQYF.

V and J are TRBV4-2 and TRBJ1-1, with D tentatively TRBD1 (5 bases). This CDR3 has 15 residues. Germline V lookup: CDR1 LGHNA, CDR2 YNFKEQ. V lost 2 bases to trimming and J lost 1 base, with 11 bases between them. DNA for the CDR3: TGTGCCAGCAGCCAAACGGGGGGTACGAACACTGAAGCTTTCTTT. Translating gives CASSQTGGTNTEAFF.

The V and J genes are TRBV4-1 and TRBJ2-7; 8 nucleotides align to TRBD1. The CDR3 loop spans 17 amino acids. V lost 0 bases and J lost 4; bases outside the gene matches: 11. The V gene's germline CDR1 is MGHRA and CDR2 YSYEKL. The CDR3 sequence: CASSQDAGTGIPYEQYF. The CDR3 coding sequence is TGCGCCAGCAGCCAAGATGCGGGGACAGGAATTCCTTACGAGCAGTACTTC.

The chain employs TRBV18 and TRBJ2-1; 7 bases map to TRBD1. The CDR3 spans 15 residues. V was clipped by 3 bases and J by 2 bases; unmatched bases: 4. Germline values: CDR1 KGHSH, CDR2 LQKENI. This CDR3 is CASSPAQGAYNEQFF. The CDR3 DNA reads TGTGCCAGCTCACCGGCCCAGGGGGCCTACAATGAGCAGTTCTTC.

J is TRBJ2-2 and V is TRBV2; TRBD1 agrees at 7 bases. The germline CDR1 and CDR2 sequences are SNHLY and FYNNEI. The CDR3 is 15 residues long. V shed 5 bases and J 0 bases; nucleotides not matched to a gene: 3. CDR3 in DNA: TGTGCCAGCAGTAAAGGGACAGCGAACACCGGGGAGCTGTTTTTT. This translates into CASSKGTANTGELFF.

This clone was picked up one time. The CDR3 DNA sequence: TGTGCCAGCAGTGAGGAGTATACTGAAGCTTTCTTT. Encoded protein: CASSEEYTEAFF. The chain carries TRBV2 and TRBJ1-1, with D unclear. The germline V and J ends were trimmed by 3 bases and 5 bases, with 7 bases remaining between them. Germline V CDR1 and CDR2: SNHLY, FYNNEI. This CDR3 is built from 12 residues.

The rearrangement uses TRBV5-8 and TRBJ2-5, with a possible D match to TRBD1 (7 bases). The CDR3 totals 14 residues. V dropped 2 bases and J dropped 1 base, with 9 bases sitting between them. Germline values: CDR1 SGHTS, CDR2 YDEGEE. In nucleotides, the CDR3 is TGTGCCAGCAGCTTTCAGGGGGGCCAAGAGACCCAGTACTTC. Residues: CASSFQGGQETQYF.

This chain links TRBV7-3 with TRBJ2-5; TRBD2 might be the D (6 bases). There are 15 residues in the CDR3. Germline V gene data show CDR1 as SGHTA and CDR2 as FQGTGA. The germline V and J ends were trimmed by 1 base and 0 bases, with 9 bases remaining between them. CDR3 sequence: CASSLSGEHQETQYF. The DNA for the CDR3 is TGTGCCAGCAGCTTAAGCGGGGAACACCAAGAGACCCAGTACTTC.

This chain connects TRBV11-2 to TRBJ2-5; 7 bases fit TRBD1. This CDR3 has 17 amino acids. Germline CDR1 SGHAT, CDR2 FQNNGV. V shed 5 bases and J 5 bases; nucleotides not matched to a gene: 17. CDR3 amino acids: CASSPGKGQTILETQYF. The CDR3 DNA sequence: TGTGCCAGCAGCCCCGGTAAGGGACAGACGATCTTGGAGACCCAGTACTTC. Combining the CDR3 with reference TRBV11-2 and TRBJ2-5 gives the whole variable domain EAGVAQSPRYKIIEKRQSVAFWCNPISGHATLYWYQQILGQGPKLLIQFQNNGVVDDSQLPKDRFSAERLKGVDSTLKIQPAKLEDSAVYLCASSPGKGQTILETQYFGPGTRLLVL.

This clone was observed a few times. The V call is TRBV2, the J call TRBJ2-5, with a tentative D call TRBD2 (6 bases). Between the trimmed V and J ends, which lost 8 bases and 1 base, there was a span of 11 bases. CDR3 length equals 13 residues. Per the germline V gene, CDR1 is SNHLY and CDR2 is FYNNEI. CDR3 in DNA: TGTGCCAGCCAGCGGGTCCGCCAAGAGACCCAGTACTTC. Encoded protein: CASQRVRQETQYF.

The chain is built from TRBV11-2 and TRBJ2-5; 7 bases map to TRBD2. The CDR3 sequence is 15 residues long. Germline lookup yields CDR1 SGHAT and CDR2 FQNNGV. J was trimmed by 2 bases and V by 0 bases; bases with no gene match: 3. CDR3: CASSLDRAGQETQYF. The DNA for the CDR3 is TGTGCCAGCAGCTTAGATCGAGCGGGACAAGAGACCCAGTACTTC.

The rearrangement uses TRBV5-5 and TRBJ1-2; 10 bases are shared with TRBD1. This CDR3 spans 15 amino acids. J lost 6 bases, V lost 0 bases, and 5 bases had no gene match. Germline CDR1 SGHKS, CDR2 YYEKEE (reference sequence). CDR3: CASSLARDRGHGYTF. CDR3 sequence (DNA): TGTGCCAGCAGCTTGGCCCGGGACAGGGGACATGGCTACACCTTC.

This clone came up a few times. The genes are TRBV3-1 (or the pseudogene TRBV3-2) and TRBJ1-2; TRBD1 agrees at 8 bases. Germline V gives CDR1 LGHDT, CDR2 YNNKEL (reference sequence). V shed 4 bases, J shed 4 bases, and the junction held 8 bases outside the gene matches. The CDR3 loop spans 15 amino acids. CDR3 protein: CASSPTGVVGYGYTF. The CDR3 bases are TGTGCCAGCAGCCCGACAGGGGTCGTCGGCTATGGCTACACCTTC.

This clone came up once. The chain couples TRBV3-1 (or the pseudogene TRBV3-2) to TRBJ2-3, with a tentative D call TRBD2 (5 bases). V lost 2 bases and J 4 bases, leaving 10 bases between the germline ends. The CDR3 is made up of 14 amino acids. CDR1 and CDR2 from the germline V gene are LGHDT and YNNKEL (reference sequence). CDR3 amino acids: CASSQLASPDTQYF. The CDR3 coding sequence is TGTGCCAGCAGCCAATTGGCTAGCCCAGATACGCAGTATTTT.

This chain uses TRBV4-1 with TRBJ2-3; a possible D gene is TRBD2 (7 bases). CDR1 is MGHRA and CDR2 is YSYEKL in the germline V gene. The length of the CDR3 is 14 residues. The ends were cut back, 3 bases at V and 6 bases at J, with 13 bases in the middle. CDR3 in DNA: TGCGCCAGCAGCCAGAGATGGGGGGGCGATACGCAGTATTTT. As protein: CASSQRWGGDTQYF.

The chain carries TRBV30 and TRBJ1-1, with D uncertain. This CDR3 has 13 residues. CDR1 is GTSNPN, CDR2 SVGIG, per germline (reference sequence). Trimming cost V 1 base and J 6 bases, with 12 bases left between them. DNA for the CDR3: TGTGCCTGGAGTGGGACCGCGAGGGCTGAAGCTTTCTTT. Translated, it gives CAWSGTARAEAFF.

This clone has a handful of counts. This chain joins TRBV5-8 and TRBJ1-5; tentative D call: TRBD1 (5 bases). Germline V lookup: CDR1 SGHTS, CDR2 YDEGEE. CDR3 length equals 13 residues. Trimming took off 4 bases at V and 6 bases at J, with 11 bases between the two ends. This CDR3 is CASSPRVGQPQHF. Written as DNA, the CDR3 is TGTGCCAGCAGCCCCAGGGTTGGTCAGCCCCAGCATTTT.

The V gene is TRBV4-1, the J gene TRBJ2-3; 12 positions match TRBD1. V trimming: 0 bases; J trimming: 9 bases; junction bases outside the gene matches: 4. The CDR3 is 15 residues long. Germline V lookup: CDR1 MGHRA, CDR2 YSYEKL. CDR3 region: CASSQDGTGGRTQYF. The CDR3 region has the DNA TGCGCCAGCAGCCAAGATGGGACAGGGGGCAGGACGCAGTATTTT.